This T cell receptor (beta chain) originates from a study of control samples from healthy donors and cancer patients. The V gene lost 0 bases and the J gene lost 1 base, with 4 bases spanning the gap. Looked up from germline, CDR1 is LGHDT and CDR2 is YNNKEL (reference sequence). The CDR3 runs 13 residues. Method: immunoSEQ multiplex PCR; TCRdb's copy keeps in-frame clones and lacks some. The repertoire holds 100,000 to 120,000 clones, with more than 75% as singletons. The sequencing input was PBMCs. This sequence originates from an older woman with lung cancer. This sequence joins TRBV3-1 (or the pseudogene TRBV3-2) and TRBJ2-7; D not certain. The chain's CDR3 is CASSQDRSYEQYF. DNA of the CDR3: TGTGCCAGCAGCCAAGATAGGTCCTACGAGCAGTACTTC.